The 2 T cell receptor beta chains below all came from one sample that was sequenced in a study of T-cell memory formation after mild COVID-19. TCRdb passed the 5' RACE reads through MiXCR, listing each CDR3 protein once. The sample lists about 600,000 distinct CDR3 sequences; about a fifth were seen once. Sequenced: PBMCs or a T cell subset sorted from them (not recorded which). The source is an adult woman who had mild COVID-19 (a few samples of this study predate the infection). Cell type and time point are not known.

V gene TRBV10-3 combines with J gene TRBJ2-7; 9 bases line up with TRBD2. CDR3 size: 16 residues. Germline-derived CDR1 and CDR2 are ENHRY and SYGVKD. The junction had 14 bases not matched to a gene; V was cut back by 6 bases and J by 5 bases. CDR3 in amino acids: CAISPQTVAGVDEQYF. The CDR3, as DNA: TGTGCCATCAGCCCGCAGACAGTAGCGGGAGTCGACGAGCAGTACTTC.

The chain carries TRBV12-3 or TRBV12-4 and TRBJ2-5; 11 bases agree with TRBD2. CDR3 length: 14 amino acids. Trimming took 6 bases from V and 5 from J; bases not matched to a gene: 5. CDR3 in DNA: TGTGCCAGCAGGAAATCTAGCGGGAGGGAGACCCAGTACTTC. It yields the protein CASRKSSGRETQYF.